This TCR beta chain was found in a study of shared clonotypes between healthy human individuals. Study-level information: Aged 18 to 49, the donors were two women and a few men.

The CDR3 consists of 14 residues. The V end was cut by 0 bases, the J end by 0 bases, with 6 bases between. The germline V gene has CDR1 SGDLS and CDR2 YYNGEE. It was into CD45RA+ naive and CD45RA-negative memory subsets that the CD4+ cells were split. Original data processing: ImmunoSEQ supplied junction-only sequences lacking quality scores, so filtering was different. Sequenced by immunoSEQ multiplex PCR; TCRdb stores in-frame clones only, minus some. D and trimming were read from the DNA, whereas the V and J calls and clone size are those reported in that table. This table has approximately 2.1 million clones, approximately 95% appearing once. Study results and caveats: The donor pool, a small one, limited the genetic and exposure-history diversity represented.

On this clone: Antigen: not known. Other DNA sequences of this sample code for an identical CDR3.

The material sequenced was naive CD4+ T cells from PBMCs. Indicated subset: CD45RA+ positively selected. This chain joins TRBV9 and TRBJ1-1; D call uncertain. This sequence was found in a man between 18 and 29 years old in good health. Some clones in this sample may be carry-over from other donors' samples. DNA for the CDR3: TGTGCCAGCAGCGTAGGCCAGCTGAACACTGAAGCTTTCTTT. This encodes CASSVGQLNTEAFF.